This T cell receptor beta chain is from a study of cytomegalovirus exposure and HLA in healthy donors. Study overall: Earlier, 150 million to 200 million T cells were analyzed, and fewer than 120 million unique TCR beta sequences were found among them. Inside one of the first data releases sat about 85 million unique TCRs taken from HLA-typed donors.

PCR primers comprised 60 Vbeta and 13 Jbeta primers. The method was immunoSEQ multiplex PCR; TCRdb's version includes in-frame clones alone and lacks a portion of them. The table includes around 120,000 clones, approximately 80% detected once. The sequence derives from a human donor in good health. Sequences were obtained from PBMCs.

Here the CDR3 DNA reads TGTGCCAGCAGCCGGACAGGGTCGGGGGAGCAGTACTTC. This sequence encodes CASSRTGSGEQYF. This sequence joins TRBV7-2 and TRBJ2-7; TRBD1 matches 8 bases. This CDR3 is built from 13 residues. Germline values: CDR1 SGHTA, CDR2 FQGNSA. V was pared by 5 bases and J by 7 bases, with 7 bases of the junction left unmatched.